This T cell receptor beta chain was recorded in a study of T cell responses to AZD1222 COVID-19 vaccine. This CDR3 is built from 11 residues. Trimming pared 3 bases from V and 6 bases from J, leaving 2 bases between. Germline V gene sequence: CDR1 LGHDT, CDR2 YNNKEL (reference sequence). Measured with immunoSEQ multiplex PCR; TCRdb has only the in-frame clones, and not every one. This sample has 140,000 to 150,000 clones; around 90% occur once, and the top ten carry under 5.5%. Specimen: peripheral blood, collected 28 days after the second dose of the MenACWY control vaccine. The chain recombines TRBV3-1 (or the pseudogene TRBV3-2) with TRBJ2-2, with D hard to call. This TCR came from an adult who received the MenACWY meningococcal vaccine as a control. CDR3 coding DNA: TGTGCCAGCAGCCACGCCGGGGAGCTGTTTTTT. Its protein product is CASSHAGELFF.